These 5 T cell receptor beta chains were sequenced from one sample in a study of T cell changes during pregnancy in multiple sclerosis. Clones were read by immunoSEQ multiplex PCR, and TCRdb kept only the in-frame ones, dropping some. The sample lists 70,000 or so clones; around 92% were seen once. The sequenced sample was peripheral blood, obtained in the third trimester of pregnancy. All receptors come from a female donor in good health, enrolled as a control in a pregnancy study.

The genes are TRBV28 and TRBJ1-1; TRBD1 is a possible D gene (5 bases). Trimming shortened V by 7 bases and J by 8 bases, and 14 bases separated the two germline ends. Germline lookup yields CDR1 MDHEN and CDR2 SYDVKM. The CDR3 runs to 12 residues. CDR3 coding DNA: TGTGCCAGCACCAGTTGGGGCCAGGAAGCTTTCTTT. It encodes CASTSWGQEAFF.

The chain employs TRBV11-2 and TRBJ2-3, with 7 bases lining up with TRBD2. The V gene end was trimmed by 5 bases and the J gene end by 3 bases; junction bases not matched to a gene: 8. Germline CDR1 and CDR2: SGHAT and FQNNGV. There are 15 residues in the CDR3. The CDR3 DNA follows: TGTGCCAGCAGCAGGTCGGGGGGATTAACAGATACGCAGTATTTT. Amino acids: CASSRSGGLTDTQYF. Filled out from reference TRBV11-2 and TRBJ2-3, the complete variable domain reads EAGVAQSPRYKIIEKRQSVAFWCNPISGHATLYWYQQILGQGPKLLIQFQNNGVVDDSQLPKDRFSAERLKGVDSTLKIQPAKLEDSAVYLCASSRSGGLTDTQYFGPGTRLTVL.

DNA of the CDR3: TGTGCCAGCAGTACCCCGACTAGCGGCTACGAGCAGTACTTC. Its protein product is CASSTPTSGYEQYF. This chain connects TRBV28 to TRBJ2-7, with 9 bases matching TRBD2. Trimming cost V 5 bases and J 3 bases; bases outside gene matches: 5. The CDR3 runs to 14 residues. CDR1 is MDHEN, CDR2 SYDVKM, per germline.

The chain joins TRBV2 to TRBJ2-7; 12 bases align to TRBD1. CDR1 SNHLY and CDR2 FYNNEI come from the germline V gene. V lost 7 bases, J lost 7 bases, and 8 bases stayed unmatched. The CDR3 is 14 amino acids. Written as DNA, the CDR3 is TGTGCCAGCACGCCGGGACAGGGGGCGCGAGAGCAGTACTTC. Protein sequence: CASTPGQGAREQYF.

This clone was picked up a small number of times. The chain carries TRBV4-1 and TRBJ1-2, with 8 bases fitting TRBD1. With V trimmed by 2 bases and J by 6 bases, 5 bases remained unmatched. The V gene's germline CDR1 is MGHRA and CDR2 YSYEKL. The CDR3 is 14 residues long. This CDR3 is CASSQPGGFNGYTF. The CDR3 DNA sequence: TGCGCCAGCAGCCAACCAGGGGGCTTCAATGGCTACACCTTC.